The 26 T cell receptor beta chains below come from one sample, sequenced in a study of T cells after yellow fever vaccination. TCRdb reanalysed the 5' RACE reads using MiXCR and keeps one entry per CDR3 protein. The profile shows about 170,000 distinct CDR3 sequences, about 10% of them singletons. The sample was CD8+ T cells sorted from PBMCs, taken 15 days after the yellow fever booster vaccination. Source of these receptors: a man between 18 and 35 years old who received the YFV17D yellow fever vaccine.

V and J are TRBV6-5 and TRBJ1-1, with a possible D match to TRBD1 (5 bases). Germline CDR1 MNHEY, CDR2 SVGAGI. The germline V and J ends were trimmed by 5 bases and 4 bases, with 11 bases remaining between them. The CDR3 extends over 13 amino acids. DNA for the CDR3: TGTGCCAGCAGTAAAGGGGTAAGCACTGAAGCTTTCTTT. It is translated as CASSKGVSTEAFF.

This clonotype was counted a few times. The rearrangement links TRBV4-1 to TRBJ2-7; D may be TRBD1 (5 bases). CDR3 length equals 13 residues. V lost 1 base to trimming and J lost 7 bases, with 11 bases between them. The V gene's germline CDR1 is MGHRA and CDR2 YSYEKL. The CDR3 DNA follows: TGCGCCAGCAGCCAAGTGGTGACAGAAGAGCAGTACGTC. Translating gives CASSQVVTEEQYV.

This clonotype turned up a few times. The rearrangement joins TRBV11-2 to TRBJ2-7; D is unresolved. The V gene's germline CDR1 is SGHAT and CDR2 FQNNGV. The CDR3 covers 12 residues. Deletions cut 5 bases from V and 6 bases from J, with 11 bases between. CDR3 amino acids: CASSRGLGEQYV. DNA of the CDR3: TGTGCCAGCAGCCGTGGGTTAGGCGAGCAGTACGTC.

The table lists this clonotype with many counts. J is TRBJ2-2 and V is TRBV18, with D unresolved. Trimming removed 6 bases from V and 5 bases from J, with 16 bases in between. This CDR3 is 15 amino acids long. Germline V gene lookup returns CDR1 KGHSH and CDR2 LQKENI. The CDR3 protein is CASSRSDVETGELFF. The CDR3 nucleotides are TGTGCCAGCTCGCGGTCAGATGTCGAAACCGGGGAGCTGTTTTTT.

The gene calls are TRBV21-1 and TRBJ2-7; the table's D call, TRBD1, has no DNA check behind it. TRBV21-1 is a pseudogene locus. The length of the CDR3 is 17 residues. DNA of the CDR3: TGTGCCAGCAGCAAACTAGAATTTCTTAGGGCGGCTTACGAGCAGTACTTC. Its protein is CASSKLEFLRAAYEQYF.

This clonotype was picked up a small number of times. J is TRBJ1-6 and V is TRBV6-5; D unresolved. CDR1 and CDR2 from the germline V gene are MNHEY and SVGAGI. V dropped 0 bases and J dropped 9 bases, with 15 bases sitting between them. The CDR3 sequence is 16 residues long. As DNA, the CDR3 is TGTGCCAGCAGTTACTCGAAAGGAATGGGAGGTTCACCCCTCCACTTT. Its protein is CASSYSKGMGGSPLHF.

In its sample, this clonotype was seen a few times. This sequence joins TRBV7-9 and TRBJ1-2; the D gene is possibly TRBD1 (5 bases). Trimming took 5 bases from V and 5 from J, leaving 18 bases between them. The CDR3 sequence is 15 residues long. Germline CDR1 SEHNR, CDR2 FQNEAQ (reference sequence). The CDR3 sequence is CASSPSGVVGYGYTF. CDR3 nucleotides: TGTGCCAGCAGCCCATCGGGGGTCGTCGGGTATGGCTACACCTTC.

In this sample, this clonotype turned up a few times. This chain connects TRBV20-1 to TRBJ2-7; TRBD1 matches 8 bases. The V gene end was trimmed by 5 bases and the J gene end by 5 bases; junction bases not matched to a gene: 8. This CDR3 comprises 13 residues. Germline values: CDR1 DFQATT, CDR2 SNEGSKA (reference sequence). CDR3 in amino acids: CSAWGDRIDEQYF. The CDR3, as DNA: TGCAGTGCTTGGGGGGACAGGATCGACGAGCAGTACTTC.

This clonotype has just a few counts. This chain links TRBV12-3 or TRBV12-4 with TRBJ1-2; a weak D match, TRBD1 (6 bases). This CDR3 has 14 residues. Trimming pared 11 bases from V and 0 bases from J, leaving 16 bases between. The CDR3 region is CAVRGVNANYGYTF. CDR3 sequence (DNA): TGTGCCGTTAGGGGGGTTAACGCTAACTATGGCTACACCTTC.

This chain joins TRBV7-9 and TRBJ2-7, with 11 bases fitting TRBD1. Germline V gene sequence: CDR1 SEHNR, CDR2 FQNEAQ (reference sequence). This CDR3 is 15 amino acids long. Losses at the gene ends were 5 bases for V and 4 bases for J; bases not matched to a gene: 7. CDR3 DNA: TGTGCCAGCAGCCCCGGACAGGGGGCAACATACGAGCAGTACGTC. Amino acids: CASSPGQGATYEQYV.

V usage is TRBV7-9 and J usage is TRBJ1-1; D perhaps matches TRBD1 (5 bases). The ends were cut back, 4 bases at V and 0 bases at J, with 12 bases in the middle. Germline lookup yields CDR1 SEHNR and CDR2 FQNEAQ (reference sequence). The CDR3 has 15 residues. CDR3 nucleotide sequence: TGTGCCAGCAGCTCCGGGTGGGGCCTGAACACTGAAGCTTTCTTT. Translating it yields CASSSGWGLNTEAFF.

This clonotype has more than one count but fewer than ten. The genes are TRBV4-1 and TRBJ1-1, with 7 bases that match TRBD1. V lost 1 base and J lost 6; bases outside the gene matches: 26. CDR1 and CDR2 from the germline V gene are MGHRA and YSYEKL. The length of the CDR3 is 21 residues. The CDR3 coding sequence is TGCGCCAGCAGCCAAGTAGTGGGACTAGATGCAGGGGGACTTAGAGGAGCTGAAGCTTTCTTT. Its translation is CASSQVVGLDAGGLRGAEAFF.

The chain combines TRBV29-1 with TRBJ2-2, with 7 bases aligning to TRBD1. The junction had 9 bases not matched to a gene; V was cut back by 4 bases and J by 7 bases. The V gene's germline CDR1 is SQVTM and CDR2 ANQGSEA. CDR3 length: 14 residues. CDR3 coding DNA: TGCAGCGTTGTTAAAGGGACAGCCAACGGGGAGCTGTTTTTT. Amino acids: CSVVKGTANGELFF.

This clonotype was seen only a few times. The rearrangement links TRBV29-1 to TRBJ1-1; 8 nucleotides line up with TRBD1. In germline, CDR1 is SQVTM, CDR2 ANQGSEA. CDR3 length: 16 residues. V was clipped by 3 bases and J by 6 bases; unmatched bases: 15. The CDR3 DNA reads TGCAGCGTTGAGGTCGGGACAGGAACCCTTCCCCCTGAAGCTTTCTTT. The encoded protein is CSVEVGTGTLPPEAFF.

V and J are TRBV28 and TRBJ1-1; a weak D match, TRBD1 (5 bases). V gave up 6 bases and J gave up 4 bases, with 9 bases separating them. This CDR3 comprises 12 residues. Germline V lookup: CDR1 MDHEN, CDR2 SYDVKM. CDR3 residues: CASRAGFTEAFF. The CDR3 coding sequence is TGTGCCAGCAGGGCAGGGTTCACTGAAGCTTTCTTT.

This clonotype was detected ten times or more. The chain employs TRBV15 and TRBJ2-1, with 13 bases lining up with TRBD2. The germline gives CDR1 LNHNV, CDR2 YYDKDF (reference sequence). The V and J ends lost 8 bases and 8 bases, in that order; junction bases with no gene match: 12. This CDR3 has 16 residues. The CDR3 loop is CATQALYGTSGDEQFF. Written as DNA, the CDR3 is TGTGCCACCCAAGCCCTTTACGGGACTAGCGGGGATGAGCAGTTCTTC.

This clonotype was counted at least ten times. J is TRBJ1-1 and V is TRBV9; D gene uncertain. This CDR3 has 15 amino acids. Germline-derived CDR1 and CDR2 are SGDLS and YYNGEE. Trimming took 0 bases from V and 3 from J, leaving 12 bases between them. The CDR3 region is CASSVVAGLDTEAFF. The CDR3 DNA sequence: TGTGCCAGCAGCGTAGTCGCCGGTTTGGACACTGAAGCTTTCTTT.

This clonotype was observed a few times. The V call is TRBV2, the J call TRBJ2-7, with D possibly matching TRBD1 (6 bases). The CDR3 extends over 15 amino acids. V lost 0 bases to trimming and J lost 5 bases, with 14 bases between them. The germline V gene encodes CDR1 SNHLY and CDR2 FYNNEI. CDR3 region: CASSEAPRAGDEQYV. DNA for the CDR3: TGTGCCAGCAGTGAAGCGCCCCGAGCAGGGGACGAGCAGTACGTC.

The rearrangement joins TRBV28 to TRBJ1-5; 8 bases line up with TRBD1. CDR1 and CDR2 from the germline V gene are MDHEN and SYDVKM. The CDR3 sequence is 15 residues long. V lost 0 bases to trimming and J lost 6 bases; unmatched junction nucleotides: 4. Written as DNA, the CDR3 is TGTGCCAGCAGTTTATGGACAGGGGTTGGTCAGCCCCAGCATTTT. Protein sequence: CASSLWTGVGQPQHF.

This clonotype was counted only a few times. The chain joins TRBV11-1 to TRBJ1-1; D remains unclear. CDR3 size: 18 residues. V was pared by 2 bases and J by 0 bases, with 19 bases between. From germline, CDR1 is SGHAT and CDR2 FQDESV (reference sequence). This CDR3 is CASSLRGGVSGLNTEAFF. CDR3 DNA sequence: TGTGCCAGCAGCTTACGCGGCGGGGTTTCAGGACTGAACACTGAAGCTTTCTTT.

The chain joins TRBV5-1 to TRBJ2-2; weak D call: TRBD1 (5 bases). The CDR3 length is 15 residues. CDR1 and CDR2 (germline): SGHRS, YFSETQ. With 2 bases removed from V and 0 bases from J, the gap between germline ends came to 8 bases. The CDR3 DNA reads as TGCGCCAGCAGCTTCTTAGGGGCGAACACCGGGGAGCTGTTTTTT. Its translation is CASSFLGANTGELFF. Full variable domain (missing parts from reference TRBV5-1 and TRBJ2-2): KAGVTQTPRYLIKTRGQQVTLSCSPISGHRSVSWYQQTPGQGLQFLFEYFSETQRNKGNFPGRFSGRQFSNSRSEMNVSTLELGDSALYLCASSFLGANTGELFFGEGSRLTVL.

The chain uses TRBV6-6 and TRBJ2-1; 12 bases match TRBD2. The CDR3 loop spans 18 amino acids. Trimming at V came to 0 bases and at J to 0 bases, leaving 3 bases not matched to a gene. Germline lookup yields CDR1 MNHNY and CDR2 SVGAGI (reference sequence). The CDR3: CASSYSTSGGSSYNEQFF. CDR3 nucleotides: TGTGCCAGCAGTTACTCAACTAGCGGGGGGAGCTCCTACAATGAGCAGTTCTTC.

This clonotype was observed a few times. J is TRBJ1-1 and V is TRBV12-3 or TRBV12-4, with a possible D match to TRBD1 (5 bases). With 7 bases removed from V and 4 bases from J, the gap between germline ends came to 13 bases. CDR3 length: 13 residues. CDR3 sequence: CASNTPGGTEAFF. The DNA for the CDR3 is TGTGCCAGCAATACCCCGGGGGGCACTGAAGCTTTCTTT.

J is TRBJ1-6 and V is TRBV27; the D is unclear. The length of the CDR3 is 13 residues. Looked up from germline, CDR1 is MNHEY and CDR2 is SMNVEV (reference sequence). Trimming removed 3 bases at V and 5 bases at J, with 5 bases between. CDR3: CASSFGHNSPLHF. The CDR3 region has the DNA TGTGCCAGCAGTTTTGGGCATAATTCACCCCTCCACTTT.

The table lists this clonotype with many counts. The V call is TRBV5-6, the J call TRBJ2-3, with no clear D. This CDR3 spans 16 amino acids. Germline loops: CDR1 SGHDT, CDR2 YYEEEE. V was pared by 6 bases and J by 2 bases, with 19 bases between. The CDR3 region has the DNA TGTGCCAGCAAATACTGGGGTGGCTCTTCCACAGATACGCAGTATTTT. Translating gives CASKYWGGSSTDTQYF.

CDR3 sequence reads: CASSLPDRVAGVNTGELFF. The CDR3, as DNA: TGTGCCAGCAGCCTACCCGACCGCGTGGCGGGGGTTAACACCGGGGAGCTGTTTTTT. The chain is built from TRBV6-2 or TRBV6-3 and TRBJ2-2, with 7 nucleotides matching TRBD2. Germline V CDR1 and CDR2: MNHEY, SVGEGT. The CDR3 has 19 amino acids. Trimming took 6 bases from V and 2 from J; bases not matched to a gene: 18.